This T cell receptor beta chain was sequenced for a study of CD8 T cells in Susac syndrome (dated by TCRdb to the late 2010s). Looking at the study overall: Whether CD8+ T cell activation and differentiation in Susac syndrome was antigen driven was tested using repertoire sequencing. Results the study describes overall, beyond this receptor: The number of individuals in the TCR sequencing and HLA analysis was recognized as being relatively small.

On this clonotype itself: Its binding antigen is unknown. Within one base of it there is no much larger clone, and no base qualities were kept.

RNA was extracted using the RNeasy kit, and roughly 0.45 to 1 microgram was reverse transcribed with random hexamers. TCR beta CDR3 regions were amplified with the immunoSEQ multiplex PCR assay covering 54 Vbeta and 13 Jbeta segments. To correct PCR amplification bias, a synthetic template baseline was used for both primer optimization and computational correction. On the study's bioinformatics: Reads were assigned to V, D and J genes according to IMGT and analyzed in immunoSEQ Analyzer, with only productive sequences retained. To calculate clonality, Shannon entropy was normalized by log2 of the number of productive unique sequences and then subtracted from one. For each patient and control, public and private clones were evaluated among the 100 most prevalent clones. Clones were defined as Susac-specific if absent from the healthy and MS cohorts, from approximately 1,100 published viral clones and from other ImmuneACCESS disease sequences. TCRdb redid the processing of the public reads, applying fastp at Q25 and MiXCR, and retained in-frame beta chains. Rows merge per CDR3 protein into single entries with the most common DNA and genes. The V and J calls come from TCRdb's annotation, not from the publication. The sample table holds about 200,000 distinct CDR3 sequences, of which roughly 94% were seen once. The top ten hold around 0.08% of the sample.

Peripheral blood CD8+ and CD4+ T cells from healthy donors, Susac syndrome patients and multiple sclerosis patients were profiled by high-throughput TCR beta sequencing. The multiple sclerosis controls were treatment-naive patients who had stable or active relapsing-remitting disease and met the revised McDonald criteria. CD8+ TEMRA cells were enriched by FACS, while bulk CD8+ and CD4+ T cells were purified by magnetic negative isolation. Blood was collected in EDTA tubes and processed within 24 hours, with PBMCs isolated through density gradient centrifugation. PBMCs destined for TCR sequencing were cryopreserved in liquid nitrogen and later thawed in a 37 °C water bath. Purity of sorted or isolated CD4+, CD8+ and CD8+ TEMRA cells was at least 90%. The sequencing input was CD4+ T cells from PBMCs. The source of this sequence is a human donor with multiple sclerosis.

The CDR3 sequence is CSVRESSGHGYTF. The DNA sequence follows: TGCAGCGTCCGGGAATCGTCGGGGCATGGCTACACCTTC. The chain employs TRBV29-1 and TRBJ1-2; the D gene is perhaps TRBD1, on 5 matching bases. CDR1 and CDR2, looked up from the germline V gene, are SQVTM and ANQGSEA. Inclusive of the bounding cysteine and phenylalanine, the CDR3 is 13 residues long. Only the CDR3 region is kept as DNA, spanning 39 bases read in frame from base 1. V is clipped by 6 bases and J by 6 bases, and the sequence between their germline boundaries is 17 bases long. The CDR3 plus the reference TRBV29-1 and TRBJ1-2 genes for the other parts give the full variable domain: SAVISQKPSRDICQRGTSLTIQCQVDSQVTMMFWYRQQPGQSLTLIATANQGSEATYESGFVIDKFPISRPNLTFSTLTVSNMSPEDSSIYLCSVRESSGHGYTFGSGTRLTVV.